This section outlines one T cell receptor beta chain sequence together with its context. Its target is not known. The CDR3 is 13 amino acids. The germline gives CDR1 MNHEY, CDR2 SVGAGI. The trim removed 8 bases at V and 7 bases at J, leaving 7 bases unmatched. These data are taken from a study of OX40 agonist ivuxolimab in advanced cancers. Study background: At doses from 0.01 to 10 mg/kg, patients were given intravenous ivuxolimab every 2 weeks. The study, taken as a whole, reports: In general, CD8+ T cells held more expanded clones than CD4+ did, on average.

Sequencing used immunoSEQ multiplex PCR; TCRdb keeps in-frame clones, though not all of them. The sample has 65,000 to 90,000 clones; 88% are singletons. This material consisted of CD4+ or CD8+ T cells sorted from blood, taken in a trial of the OX40 agonist ivuxolimab. This sequence joins TRBV6-5 and TRBJ2-3, with 9 bases aligning to TRBD1. The TCR was taken from an adult with an advanced solid tumor such as melanoma, head and neck, liver or kidney cancer. CDR3 sequence: CASRQGGGYTQYF. The CDR3 bases are TGTGCCAGCCGACAGGGGGGGGGCTATACGCAGTATTTT.